These 25 T cell receptor beta chains were sequenced from one sample in a study of PD-1 blockade in classical Hodgkin lymphoma (dated by TCRdb to the early 2020s). According to the study, the label for this sample's time point signals: cycle 1 day 1 (C1D1), immediately before nivolumab initiation. Relapse after autologous stem cell transplantation had occurred in all trial patients, and cohorts A, B and C were distinguished by prior brentuximab vedotin exposure. The library came from the immunoSEQ multiplex PCR assay. TCRdb provides this immuneACCESS table in a form limited to in-frame rearrangements. Some clones are lacking; in checked studies, under half of them reflect an unresolved V gene, and why the rest are absent is not known. Within this sample are 43,000 or so clones, with about 90% of them counted one time only. The ten largest clones capture about 9% of the sample. The sample here was peripheral blood mononuclear cells (PBMCs), taken at baseline. The receptors stem from a human donor with classical Hodgkin lymphoma.

The chain recombines TRBV2 with TRBJ2-7, with D possibly being TRBD2 (5 bases). Germline CDR1 SNHLY, CDR2 FYNNEI. The CDR3 contains 13 residues. The V and J ends lost 7 bases and 3 bases respectively, with 13 bases between them. Written as DNA, the CDR3 is TGTGCCAGCAACGGAATCCGGGGCTACGAGCAGTACTTC. Amino acid sequence: CASNGIRGYEQYF.

This chain joins TRBV5-4 and TRBJ2-7, with D perhaps TRBD1 or TRBD2 (5 bases each). Germline V gives CDR1 SGHNT, CDR2 YYREEE (reference sequence). The CDR3 loop spans 12 amino acids. The V gene lost 5 bases and the J gene lost 4 bases, with 10 bases spanning the gap. The CDR3 DNA reads TGTGCCAGCAGTCGGGACGGGTACGAGCAGTACTTC. Protein product: CASSRDGYEQYF.

The chain links TRBV28 to TRBJ2-7, with 11 bases fitting TRBD2. The CDR3 totals 15 residues. Trimming cost V 3 bases and J 4 bases; bases outside gene matches: 5. From germline, CDR1 is MDHEN and CDR2 SYDVKM. CDR3 DNA: TGTGCCAGCAGTTTCCTAGCGGGGGGAATATACGAGCAGTACTTC. Its translation: CASSFLAGGIYEQYF.

This chain uses TRBV11-2 with TRBJ2-1; 7 positions match TRBD2. This CDR3 comprises 16 residues. Losses at the gene ends were 4 bases for V and 4 bases for J; bases not matched to a gene: 10. CDR1 is SGHAT, CDR2 FQNNGV, per germline. CDR3: CASSSWEGTKYNEQFF. DNA for the CDR3: TGTGCCAGCAGCTCCTGGGAGGGGACTAAATACAATGAGCAGTTCTTC.

The chain links TRBV9 to TRBJ2-5, with 8 positions matching TRBD2. V gave up 5 bases and J gave up 0 bases; unmatched junction bases: 6. The CDR3 is 15 residues long. Germline loops: CDR1 SGDLS, CDR2 YYNGEE. DNA for the CDR3: TGTGCCAGCAGTTTTTTAGCGGGGAACCAAGAGACCCAGTACTTC. This translates into CASSFLAGNQETQYF. Complete variable domain (other parts from reference TRBV9 and TRBJ2-5): DSGVTQTPKHLITATGQRVTLRCSPRSGDLSVYWYQQSLDQGLQFLIQYYNGEERAKGNILERFSAQQFPDLHSELNLSSLELGDSALYFCASSFLAGNQETQYFGPGTRLLVL.

The chain combines TRBV6-1 with TRBJ2-1, with TRBD1 matching over 9 bases. V lost 7 bases to trimming and J lost 7 bases; unmatched junction nucleotides: 8. Germline CDR1 reads MNHNS; CDR2 reads SASEGT. This CDR3 comprises 14 residues. The CDR3 DNA is TGTGCCAGCAACCGGGACAGGGATTTAAATGAGCAGTTCTTC. Encoded protein: CASNRDRDLNEQFF.

The J gene is TRBJ2-5, the V gene TRBV6-5; D ambiguous. Trimming cost V 3 bases and J 4 bases, with 12 bases left between them. The germline V gene encodes CDR1 MNHEY and CDR2 SVGAGI. CDR3 length: 14 residues. CDR3 amino acids: CASSYAGPAETQYF. The CDR3 DNA follows: TGTGCCAGCAGTTATGCCGGGCCCGCAGAGACCCAGTACTTC.

The chain links TRBV5-1 to TRBJ2-1; unclear D gene. Germline lookup yields CDR1 SGHRS and CDR2 YFSETQ. V was clipped by 0 bases and J by 14 bases, with 18 bases between them. This CDR3 is built from 14 residues. The CDR3 reads CASSLAIGPALEFF. In DNA form, the CDR3 reads TGCGCCAGCAGCTTGGCCATAGGACCCGCGTTGGAGTTCTTC.

The chain's CDR3 is CASSSRLAGGPREQFF. In nucleotides, the CDR3 is TGTGCCAGCAGCTCCAGGTTAGCGGGGGGGCCTCGTGAGCAGTTCTTC. This chain connects TRBV27 to TRBJ2-1, with 11 bases identical to TRBD2. Per the germline V gene, CDR1 is MNHEY and CDR2 is SMNVEV (reference sequence). This CDR3 has 16 residues. The junction had 13 bases not matched to a gene; V was cut back by 6 bases and J by 9 bases.

This chain connects TRBV28 to TRBJ2-7; 13 nucleotides match TRBD2. V was clipped by 2 bases and J by 4 bases; unmatched bases: 8. The germline V gene encodes CDR1 MDHEN and CDR2 SYDVKM. This CDR3 spans 17 amino acids. CDR3 nucleotide sequence: TGTGCCAGCAGTTTAGAGGGACTAGCGGGACGGTGGTACGAGCAGTACTTC. The encoded protein is CASSLEGLAGRWYEQYF.

This chain uses TRBV29-1 with TRBJ1-2; no definite D call. The ends were cut back, 5 bases at V and 0 bases at J, with 4 bases in the middle. The CDR3 has 11 residues. The germline gives CDR1 SQVTM, CDR2 ANQGSEA. The CDR3 DNA follows: TGCAGCGTTAGCTCTAACTATGGCTACACCTTC. Amino acids: CSVSSNYGYTF.

The rearrangement links TRBV6-4 to TRBJ2-1; D remains ambiguous. Germline CDR1 is MRHNA and CDR2 is SNTAGT. Trimming took 4 bases from V and 4 from J, leaving 8 bases between them. The CDR3 has 13 amino acids. The CDR3 region is CASSVNTYNEQFF. For the CDR3, the DNA is TGTGCCAGCAGTGTCAATACATACAATGAGCAGTTCTTC.

The chain couples TRBV4-2 to TRBJ2-3, with TRBD1 matching 9 bases. After removal of 1 base from V and 3 bases from J, the junction contained 11 bases not matched to a gene. The CDR3 totals 18 residues. Germline V gene sequence: CDR1 LGHNA, CDR2 YNFKEQ. The CDR3 sequence: CASSQVVLGTGNTDTQYF. CDR3 nucleotide sequence: TGTGCCAGCAGCCAAGTAGTACTGGGGACAGGGAATACAGATACGCAGTATTTT.

This sequence joins TRBV28 and TRBJ2-7, with 12 bases fitting TRBD2. Germline V lookup: CDR1 MDHEN, CDR2 SYDVKM. Trimming cost V 3 bases and J 4 bases; bases outside gene matches: 19. The CDR3 covers 20 residues. The CDR3 region has the DNA TGTGCCAGCAGTTTCCCCAAGGGAGGACTAGCGGGATCGGGACGTTACGAGCAGTACTTC. Amino acids: CASSFPKGGLAGSGRYEQYF.

The rearrangement uses TRBV5-4 and TRBJ2-7, with TRBD1 identical over 10 bases. The CDR3 is 15 amino acids. Germline V CDR1 and CDR2: SGHNT, YYREEE (reference sequence). V lost 4 bases and J lost 0; bases outside the gene matches: 4. CDR3 in DNA: TGTGCCAGCAGCCCGGGACAGGGGAACTCCTACGAGCAGTACTTC. Its translation: CASSPGQGNSYEQYF. The variable domain in full, with the rest retrieved from reference TRBV5-4 and TRBJ2-7, is ETGVTQSPTHLIKTRGQQVTLRCSSQSGHNTVSWYQQALGQGPQFIFQYYREEENGRGNFPPRFSGLQFPNYSSELNVNALELDDSALYLCASSPGQGNSYEQYFGPGTRLTVT.

V usage is TRBV18 and J usage is TRBJ2-7; D is ambiguous. This CDR3 has 14 amino acids. With 0 bases removed from V and 2 bases from J, the gap between germline ends came to 8 bases. Germline V lookup: CDR1 KGHSH, CDR2 LQKENI. The CDR3 protein is CASSPPSPAYEQYF. DNA of the CDR3: TGTGCCAGCTCACCACCGTCGCCGGCCTACGAGCAGTACTTC.

This chain connects TRBV2 to TRBJ1-1; D may be TRBD1 (6 bases). The CDR3 loop spans 16 amino acids. V lost 6 bases, J lost 4 bases, and 21 bases lay in between. Germline-derived CDR1 and CDR2 are SNHLY and FYNNEI. CDR3 amino acids: CASRDGQSSKVTEAFF. The CDR3 bases are TGTGCCAGCAGAGACGGACAGTCAAGTAAGGTCACTGAAGCTTTCTTT.

The sample holds one count of this clone. The chain couples TRBV19 to TRBJ2-1, with TRBD2 matching 11 bases. Germline CDR1 and CDR2: LNHDA and SQIVND (reference sequence). Unmatched junction bases numbered 4, after V lost 4 bases and J lost 8 bases. This CDR3 has 14 amino acids. The CDR3: CASSRGLAVHEQFF. CDR3 DNA sequence: TGTGCCAGTAGTAGGGGACTAGCGGTCCATGAGCAGTTCTTC.

The CDR3 protein is CASSSLGTGVSGANVLTF. CDR3 DNA: TGTGCCAGCAGCTCCCTCGGGACAGGGGTATCTGGGGCCAACGTCCTGACTTTC. This chain links TRBV13 with TRBJ2-6, with 10 bases aligning to TRBD1. V lost 4 bases, J lost 1 base, and 7 bases stayed unmatched. There are 18 residues in the CDR3. Germline loops: CDR1 PRHDT, CDR2 FYEKMQ (reference sequence).

This sequence joins TRBV2 and TRBJ1-2; D is uncertain. The CDR3 runs to 12 residues. Trimming took off 6 bases at V and 8 bases at J, with 13 bases between the two ends. In germline, CDR1 is SNHLY, CDR2 FYNNEI. As DNA, the CDR3 is TGTGCCAGCAGAATGACTTCCCAAGGCTACACCTTC. This gives the protein CASRMTSQGYTF.

This chain connects TRBV4-2 to TRBJ2-7, with TRBD2 matching 12 bases. This CDR3 spans 14 amino acids. The germline V gene has CDR1 LGHNA and CDR2 YNFKEQ. With 2 bases clipped from V and 5 bases from J, the junction kept 1 base outside the gene matches. CDR3 coding DNA: TGTGCCAGCAGCCAACGGACTAGCGGGGACGAGCAGTACTTC. Translation gives CASSQRTSGDEQYF.

The gene calls are TRBV20-1 and TRBJ2-2; a weak D match, TRBD1 (6 bases). V lost 2 bases, J lost 9 bases, and 7 bases lay in between. Germline loops: CDR1 DFQATT, CDR2 SNEGSKA (reference sequence). This CDR3 spans 11 amino acids. The CDR3 nucleotides are TGCAGTGCTAGACAGGGGCGGGAGCTGTTTTTT. As protein: CSARQGRELFF.

V is TRBV5-1 and J is TRBJ2-1; no reliable D call. CDR3 length: 11 amino acids. V was pared by 5 bases and J by 6 bases, with 6 bases between. Germline CDR1 SGHRS, CDR2 YFSETQ. Here the CDR3 reads CASRYPNEQFF. In nucleotides, the CDR3 is TGCGCCAGCAGGTACCCCAATGAGCAGTTCTTC.

This rearrangement joins TRBV5-4 to TRBJ2-7; 11 bases fit TRBD1. V trimming: 4 bases; J trimming: 3 bases; junction bases outside the gene matches: 3. Germline CDR1 and CDR2: SGHNT and YYREEE (reference sequence). This CDR3 has 14 residues. The CDR3 coding sequence is TGTGCCAGCAGCCAGGGACAGGGGGGCTACGAGCAGTACTTC. It codes for CASSQGQGGYEQYF. Full variable domain (rest looked up from reference TRBV5-4 and TRBJ2-7): ETGVTQSPTHLIKTRGQQVTLRCSSQSGHNTVSWYQQALGQGPQFIFQYYREEENGRGNFPPRFSGLQFPNYSSELNVNALELDDSALYLCASSQGQGGYEQYFGPGTRLTVT.

The gene calls are TRBV5-1 and TRBJ2-7; 10 bases agree with TRBD2. The CDR3 is made up of 16 amino acids. Germline V gene sequence: CDR1 SGHRS, CDR2 YFSETQ. Trimming took 4 bases from V and 1 from J; bases not matched to a gene: 8. The CDR3 spells CASSTPTSGDSYEQYF. Written as DNA, the CDR3 is TGCGCCAGCAGCACTCCAACTAGCGGGGATTCCTACGAGCAGTACTTC.